The 12 T cell receptor beta chains below come from one sample, sequenced in a study of regulatory T cells in long-lasting Graves disease. Time point: newly diagnosed GD, antithyroid drugs for less than 3 months. The TCR library used RNA extracted from PBMCs. Library construction for TCR beta used iRepertoire HTBI primers and Arm-PCR of CDR3 regions. TCRdb reprocessed the multiplex PCR reads via MiXCR and lists one record per CDR3 protein. The table lists 600,000 to 650,000 distinct CDR3 sequences, 16% of them singletons, with approximately 18% in the top ten. The same sample was also studied in work on T cells in Graves' hyperthyroidism and ophthalmopathy.

Here the sequenced sample was peripheral blood mononuclear cells (PBMCs), taken at new diagnosis, from a patient treated with antithyroid drugs. All receptors come from a woman under 40 with Graves disease.

This clonotype has more than one count but fewer than ten. The chain carries TRBV10-3 and TRBJ2-7, with 7 bases fitting TRBD1. CDR1 is ENHRY and CDR2 is SYGVKD in the germline V gene. This CDR3 spans 14 amino acids. The junction had 7 bases not matched to a gene; V was cut back by 5 bases and J by 3 bases. The CDR3 protein is CAISTTGEHYEQYF. For the CDR3, the DNA is TGTGCCATCAGTACCACAGGGGAACACTACGAGCAGTACTTC.

This clonotype showed up many times. The chain joins TRBV2 to TRBJ1-2; D ambiguous. Germline V CDR1 and CDR2: SNHLY, FYNNEI. The CDR3 has 13 residues. V gave up 6 bases and J gave up 3 bases, with 11 bases separating them. Here the CDR3 DNA reads TGTGCCAGCAGCCCCTCGGAGTACTATGGCTACACCTTC. Its translation is CASSPSEYYGYTF. The full variable domain, with the rest looked up from reference TRBV2 and TRBJ1-2, is EPEVTQTPSHQVTQMGQEVILRCVPISNHLYFYWYRQILGQKVEFLVSFYNNEISEKSEIFDDQFSVERPDGSNFTLKIRSTKLEDSAMYFCASSPSEYYGYTFGSGTRLTVV.

This clonotype appeared a few times. The rearrangement joins TRBV9 to TRBJ2-1; 8 bases line up with TRBD2. The trim removed 2 bases at V and 3 bases at J, leaving 7 bases unmatched. The CDR3 is 16 amino acids. From germline, CDR1 is SGDLS and CDR2 YYNGEE. CDR3 in DNA: TGTGCCAGCAGCGTGGGGGTAGCGGGATTCTACAATGAGCAGTTCTTC. Translating it yields CASSVGVAGFYNEQFF.

This chain joins TRBV5-1 and TRBJ2-1; 7 nucleotides line up with TRBD1. Germline CDR1 reads SGHRS; CDR2 reads YFSETQ. The CDR3 totals 14 residues. The V segment lost 4 bases and the J segment 9 bases; nucleotides outside the gene matches: 10. The CDR3 here is CASSPTDRETEQFF. The DNA for the CDR3 is TGCGCCAGCAGCCCAACCGACAGGGAAACTGAGCAGTTCTTC.

The chain joins TRBV18 to TRBJ2-7; tentatively, D is TRBD1 (6 bases). The CDR3 extends over 16 amino acids. Trimming pared 1 base from V and 2 bases from J, leaving 15 bases between. Germline V lookup: CDR1 KGHSH, CDR2 LQKENI. The DNA for the CDR3 is TGTGCCAGCTCACCACAGCGACAGGCTCCAACCTACGAGCAGTACTTC. This sequence encodes CASSPQRQAPTYEQYF.

The rearrangement links TRBV19 to TRBJ1-5; 8 positions match TRBD1. This CDR3 comprises 16 residues. The germline gives CDR1 LNHDA, CDR2 SQIVND (reference sequence). J gave up 4 bases and V 4 bases, and 9 bases lay outside the gene matches. The CDR3 DNA reads as TGTGCCAGTAGTAATGGGGGGACAGGACCTAATCAGCCCCAGCATTTT. It yields the protein CASSNGGTGPNQPQHF.

This clonotype came up many times. V usage is TRBV20-1 and J usage is TRBJ2-7, with 8 bases that match TRBD2. The CDR3 contains 15 residues. V dropped 6 bases and J dropped 3; count of bases not matched to a gene: 13. Germline V gene data show CDR1 as DFQATT and CDR2 as SNEGSKA (reference sequence). The CDR3 region has the DNA TGCAGTGCGGACCGTAATAGCGGGAAACTCTACGAGCAGTACTTC. Translated, it gives CSADRNSGKLYEQYF.

CDR3 sequence: CASSYVTSLGNEQFF. CDR3 DNA: TGTGCCAGCAGTTACGTTACTAGCTTGGGCAATGAGCAGTTCTTC. The chain employs TRBV6-2 or TRBV6-3 and TRBJ2-1; tentatively, D is TRBD2 (6 bases). This CDR3 has 15 amino acids. V was shortened by 2 bases and J by 6 bases, with 14 bases between the two germline ends. Germline values: CDR1 MNHEY, CDR2 SVGEGT.

This clonotype was observed a few times. The gene calls are TRBV14 and TRBJ2-1, with D perhaps matching TRBD1 (6 bases). CDR3 length: 16 residues. CDR1 is SGHDN and CDR2 is FVKESK in the germline V gene. V dropped 2 bases and J dropped 7 bases, with 18 bases sitting between them. In nucleotides, the CDR3 is TGTGCCAGCAGCCAATTTTGGGACACCCGAGGTAATGAGCAGTTCTTC. This codes for CASSQFWDTRGNEQFF.

The chain joins TRBV6-1 to TRBJ2-1; no firm D call. Germline values: CDR1 MNHNS, CDR2 SASEGT. V dropped 6 bases and J dropped 0 bases, with 3 bases sitting between them. CDR3 length: 12 amino acids. This CDR3 is CASRASYNEQFF. The CDR3 bases are TGTGCCAGCAGGGCCTCCTACAATGAGCAGTTCTTC.

V gene TRBV7-9 combines with J gene TRBJ1-3; a possible D gene is TRBD1 (6 bases). Germline CDR1 is SEHNR and CDR2 is FQNEAQ (reference sequence). The CDR3 consists of 15 residues. V was shortened by 5 bases and J by 4 bases, with 15 bases between the two germline ends. CDR3 in DNA: TGTGCCAGCAGCCCCTCGGGGGGGCACGGAAACACCATATATTTT. Its protein product is CASSPSGGHGNTIYF.

The rearrangement links TRBV9 to TRBJ1-5; D gene uncertain. CDR1 and CDR2 from the germline V gene are SGDLS and YYNGEE. CDR3 length: 15 amino acids. Between the trimmed V and J ends, which lost 0 bases and 4 bases, there was a span of 11 bases. The CDR3 loop reads CASSVEAGPNQPQHF. CDR3 DNA: TGTGCCAGCAGCGTAGAGGCAGGACCGAATCAGCCCCAGCATTTT.